The 25 T cell receptor beta chains given below trace back to one sample, sequenced in a study of beta chain features in type 1 diabetes. Sequencing targeted expressed TCRB transcripts, as all isolated RNA had been reverse transcribed. The repertoire was sequenced with immunoSEQ multiplex PCR; TCRdb's copy has only in-frame clones and lacks some. The repertoire includes 810,000 or so clones, about 17% of them detected once, and 0.02% to 0.025% sits in the top ten. Source material: naive CD4+ T cells from blood. The receptor set was obtained from a young woman in good health.

This clone turned up a few times. This chain joins TRBV10-3 and TRBJ2-3, with 7 bases identical to TRBD2. V was pared by 10 bases and J by 2 bases, with 9 bases of the junction left unmatched. The CDR3 has 14 residues. In germline, CDR1 is ENHRY, CDR2 SYGVKD. The CDR3 loop is CATKSTSDTDTQYF. CDR3 DNA: TGTGCCACCAAGAGCACTAGCGACACAGATACGCAGTATTTT.

The table lists this clone with a few counts. The chain carries TRBV13 and TRBJ2-1; perhaps TRBD2 as D (6 bases). The germline gives CDR1 PRHDT, CDR2 FYEKMQ (reference sequence). Trimming took off 6 bases at V and 4 bases at J, with 19 bases between the two ends. The CDR3 contains 16 residues. The DNA of the CDR3 is TGTGCCAGCAGTCTAGGGGCGGGGCAGAGTTACAATGAGCAGTTCTTC. Its translation: CASSLGAGQSYNEQFF.

As concerns this clone: The limits of the CDR3 on the DNA are not certain, so only TCRdb's listed CDR3 is given. CDR3 sequence reads: CSTSGLAGGPQLYNEQFF. The genes are TRBV29-1 and TRBJ2-1; the table's D call, TRBD2, has no DNA check behind it. Germline V CDR1 and CDR2: SQVTM, ANQGSEA. The CDR3 adds up to 18 amino acids, both ends counted.

There are a few counts of this clone. The CDR3 DNA sequence: TGTGCCAGCAGCACAGAACAGGGAGCTAATGAAAAACTGTTTTTT. Translating it yields CASSTEQGANEKLFF. The rearrangement uses TRBV27 and TRBJ1-4; TRBD1 might be the D (6 bases). V shed 6 bases and J shed 3 bases, with 14 bases lying between them. The germline V gene has CDR1 MNHEY and CDR2 SMNVEV (reference sequence). The CDR3 is 15 amino acids. Variable domain in full (rest from reference TRBV27 and TRBJ1-4): EAQVTQNPRYLITVTGKKLTVTCSQNMNHEYMSWYRQDPGLGLRQIYYSMNVEVTDKGDVPEGYKVSRKEKRNFPLILESPSPNQTSLYFCASSTEQGANEKLFFGSGTQLSVL.

This clone was seen a few times. V gene TRBV16 combines with J gene TRBJ2-7; the D call may be TRBD1 or TRBD2 (5 bases each). Germline values: CDR1 KGHSY, CDR2 FQNENV. V lost 4 bases and J 2 bases, leaving 12 bases between the germline ends. The CDR3 contains 14 residues. CDR3 loop: CASSPRGKAYEQYF. CDR3 bases: TGTGCCAGCAGCCCCCGGGGCAAGGCCTACGAGCAGTACTTC.

CDR3 coding DNA: TGTGCCAGCAGCCCGGGTACGCAGTATTTT. This gives the protein CASSPGTQYF. The rearrangement joins TRBV11-2 to TRBJ2-3; no clear D. The CDR3 length is 10 residues. Between the trimmed V and J ends, which lost 5 bases and 8 bases, there was a span of 5 bases. Germline CDR1 is SGHAT and CDR2 is FQNNGV.

Concerning this clone: Other DNA sequences within the sample encode an identical CDR3. V gene TRBV7-3 combines with J gene TRBJ2-1; D is perhaps TRBD2 (6 bases). In germline, CDR1 is SGHTA, CDR2 FQGTGA. Trimming pared 3 bases from V and 9 bases from J, leaving 6 bases between. This CDR3 has 11 residues. The CDR3 nucleotides read TGTGCCAGCAGCTTCGGGGGTGAGCAGTTCTTC. Translated, it gives CASSFGGEQFF.

This chain joins TRBV4-3 and TRBJ2-1; 7 bases line up with TRBD1. CDR3 length: 17 amino acids. CDR1 is LGHNA, CDR2 YSLEER, per germline. V lost 1 base, J lost 0 bases, and 6 bases stayed unmatched. The chain's CDR3 is CASSQGNRGGSYNEQFF. DNA of the CDR3: TGCGCCAGCAGCCAAGGGAACAGGGGTGGCTCCTACAATGAGCAGTTCTTC.

The V call is TRBV6-6, the J call TRBJ2-7; 9 nucleotides align to TRBD2. Germline loops: CDR1 MNHNY, CDR2 SVGAGI (reference sequence). The CDR3 covers 13 residues. V was clipped by 2 bases and J by 6 bases; unmatched bases: 2. For the CDR3, the DNA is TGTGCCAGCAGTTACGGAGCGGGAGGCGAGCAGTACTTC. Translating it yields CASSYGAGGEQYF.

This clone was found a few times. CDR3 sequence: CSVVFGSGANVLTF. The DNA for the CDR3 is TGCAGCGTTGTATTTGGCTCTGGGGCCAACGTCCTGACTTTC. The chain has TRBV29-1 and TRBJ2-6; D remains unclear. The CDR3 extends over 14 amino acids. Trimming removed 4 bases at V and 0 bases at J, with 7 bases between. Germline values: CDR1 SQVTM, CDR2 ANQGSEA. Complete variable domain (other parts from reference TRBV29-1 and TRBJ2-6): SAVISQKPSRDICQRGTSLTIQCQVDSQVTMMFWYRQQPGQSLTLIATANQGSEATYESGFVIDKFPISRPNLTFSTLTVSNMSPEDSSIYLCSVVFGSGANVLTFGAGSRLTVL.

This clone was observed a handful of times. The chain combines TRBV9 with TRBJ2-5; TRBD2 might be the D (5 bases). Deletions cut 0 bases from V and 5 bases from J, with 11 bases between. This CDR3 contains 14 residues. In germline, CDR1 is SGDLS, CDR2 YYNGEE. CDR3: CASSVDPSWETQYF. The CDR3 nucleotides read TGTGCCAGCAGCGTAGATCCTAGCTGGGAGACCCAGTACTTC.

This clone was seen only a few times. The CDR3 region has the DNA TGTGCCATCAGTGAGGGTACAGAATATGGCTACACCTTC. Encoded protein: CAISEGTEYGYTF. The genes are TRBV10-3 and TRBJ1-2; D is uncertain. Between the trimmed V and J ends, which lost 2 bases and 5 bases, there was a span of 9 bases. Per germline, CDR1 ENHRY and CDR2 SYGVKD. This CDR3 is built from 13 residues.

This clone was counted only a few times. V usage is TRBV7-9 and J usage is TRBJ1-5, with a weak D call TRBD1 (5 bases). The CDR3 consists of 14 residues. Germline values: CDR1 SEHNR, CDR2 FQNEAQ (reference sequence). Trimming pared 5 bases from V and 1 base from J, leaving 9 bases between. Here the CDR3 DNA reads TGTGCCAGCAGCCGGAGGGACAGCAATCAGCCCCAGCATTTT. This translates into CASSRRDSNQPQHF.

This clone was seen more than once but under ten times. The V call is TRBV7-3, the J call TRBJ1-1; a weak D match, TRBD1 (5 bases). The ends were cut back, 0 bases at V and 1 base at J, with 9 bases in the middle. This CDR3 contains 15 residues. The germline gives CDR1 SGHTA, CDR2 FQGTGA. CDR3 in amino acids: CASSLTGQRNTEAFF. The CDR3 nucleotides read TGTGCCAGCAGCTTAACGGGGCAGCGGAACACTGAAGCTTTCTTT.

The rearrangement links TRBV9 to TRBJ1-1; 9 nucleotides agree with TRBD1. This CDR3 region has 15 residues. Germline CDR1 is SGDLS and CDR2 is YYNGEE. J lost 3 bases, V lost 4 bases, and 7 bases had no gene match. This CDR3 reads CASSLRTGEDTEAFF. The CDR3, as DNA: TGTGCCAGCAGCCTAAGGACAGGGGAGGACACTGAAGCTTTCTTT.

The chain links TRBV28 to TRBJ2-1, with 8 bases aligning to TRBD2. CDR3 length equals 17 residues. Germline V gives CDR1 MDHEN, CDR2 SYDVKM. V was pared by 6 bases and J by 1 base, with 11 bases of the junction left unmatched. CDR3 residues: CASRTQAGVVSYNEQFF. CDR3 in DNA: TGTGCCAGCAGAACCCAAGCGGGGGTGGTTTCCTACAATGAGCAGTTCTTC. The full variable domain, its missing parts supplied by reference TRBV28 and TRBJ2-1, is DVKVTQSSRYLVKRTGEKVFLECVQDMDHENMFWYRQDPGLGLRLIYFSYDVKMKEKGDIPEGYSVSREKKERFSLILESASTNQTSMYLCASRTQAGVVSYNEQFFGPGTRLTVL.

This chain joins TRBV10-3 and TRBJ1-3; D is perhaps TRBD1 (5 bases). CDR3 size: 11 residues. The V gene's germline CDR1 is ENHRY and CDR2 SYGVKD. Deletions cut 8 bases from V and 7 bases from J, with 9 bases between. The CDR3 DNA reads as TGTGCCATCTCTGGGGGGAACACCATATATTTT. This sequence encodes CAISGGNTIYF.

This clone was recorded at least ten times. The V call is TRBV4-3, the J call TRBJ2-1; D is ambiguous. Trimming cost V 0 bases and J 10 bases, with 10 bases left between them. From germline, CDR1 is LGHNA and CDR2 YSLEER. This CDR3 is built from 13 residues. The CDR3 bases are TGCGCCAGCAGCCAAGATTCAGCTCGGGAGCAGTTCTTC. Amino acids: CASSQDSAREQFF.

This clone occurred a few times. The chain joins TRBV4-3 to TRBJ2-4; D not certain. The V gene lost 0 bases and the J gene lost 0 bases, with 12 bases spanning the gap. The CDR3 is 17 amino acids. Germline V lookup: CDR1 LGHNA, CDR2 YSLEER. The CDR3 DNA sequence: TGCGCCAGCAGCCAAGATCAAGGACCGCTAGCCAAAAACATTCAGTACTTC. As protein: CASSQDQGPLAKNIQYF.

The chain joins TRBV4-3 to TRBJ2-1, with 7 bases fitting TRBD2. Germline V lookup: CDR1 LGHNA, CDR2 YSLEER. The length of the CDR3 is 19 residues. The V gene end was trimmed by 0 bases and the J gene end by 2 bases; junction bases not matched to a gene: 13. CDR3 residues: CASSQDLYGLAVTYNEQFF. The CDR3 DNA reads as TGCGCCAGCAGCCAAGATTTGTATGGGCTAGCGGTAACCTACAATGAGCAGTTCTTC.

This clone was picked up one time. The chain employs TRBV28 and TRBJ1-5; 9 nucleotides match TRBD1. Germline V lookup: CDR1 MDHEN, CDR2 SYDVKM. The V gene end was trimmed by 5 bases and the J gene end by 4 bases; junction bases not matched to a gene: 9. This CDR3 region has 16 residues. CDR3 amino acids: CASSKGTGIGNQPQHF. In DNA form, the CDR3 reads TGTGCCAGCAGTAAGGGGACAGGGATCGGGAATCAGCCCCAGCATTTT.

This clone has just a few counts. The chain employs TRBV7-9 and TRBJ1-2; no firm D call. Trimming shortened V by 3 bases and J by 3 bases, and 5 bases separated the two germline ends. CDR1 is SEHNR and CDR2 is FQNEAQ in the germline V gene (reference sequence). The CDR3 consists of 12 residues. CDR3 in DNA: TGTGCCAGCAGCTTTGTCGACTATGGCTACACCTTC. The encoded protein is CASSFVDYGYTF.

This chain links TRBV7-8 with TRBJ1-1, with 7 bases aligning to TRBD1. V dropped 5 bases and J dropped 5; count of bases not matched to a gene: 8. CDR1 SGHVS and CDR2 FQNEAQ come from the germline V gene. The CDR3 extends over 14 amino acids. CDR3 DNA: TGTGCCAGCAGCCAGATCATACAGGGGACTGAAGCTTTCTTT. Amino acid sequence: CASSQIIQGTEAFF.

The rearrangement joins TRBV5-5 to TRBJ2-1; 8 bases fit TRBD1. The CDR3 contains 13 residues. Trimming cost V 2 bases and J 8 bases; bases outside gene matches: 3. CDR1 is SGHKS and CDR2 is YYEKEE in the germline V gene (reference sequence). The CDR3 is CASSFDRGYEQFF. In nucleotides, the CDR3 is TGTGCCAGCAGCTTTGACAGGGGATATGAGCAGTTCTTC.

This clone appeared a few times. This sequence joins TRBV19 and TRBJ1-1; possibly TRBD1 for D (6 bases). V gave up 3 bases and J gave up 4 bases, with 12 bases separating them. This CDR3 is built from 14 residues. Germline CDR1 is LNHDA and CDR2 is SQIVND (reference sequence). This chain's CDR3 is CASSIDRPGTEAFF. The CDR3, as DNA: TGTGCCAGTAGTATTGACAGGCCGGGCACTGAAGCTTTCTTT.